The 24 T cell receptor beta chains in this list originate from one sample, sequenced in a study of regulatory T cells in long-lasting Graves disease. Construction of the TCR beta libraries employed iRepertoire HTBI primers in conjunction with Arm-PCR of CDR3 regions. TCRdb reprocessed the multiplex PCR reads with MiXCR, giving one entry per CDR3 protein. The data contain around 450,000 distinct CDR3 sequences, about 17% of them singletons. Described time point: newly diagnosed GD, antithyroid drugs for less than 3 months. Preparation of the TCR library used RNA extracted from PBMCs. The same data also contributed to another study, on T cells in Graves' hyperthyroidism and ophthalmopathy.

Source: peripheral blood mononuclear cells (PBMCs), taken at new diagnosis, from a patient treated with antithyroid drugs. The receptor source for this set is a man aged 40-49 years with Graves disease.

This clonotype was picked up a small number of times. The V and J genes are TRBV27 and TRBJ2-1; D is uncertain. Trimming cost V 3 bases and J 7 bases, with 10 bases left between them. The germline V gene encodes CDR1 MNHEY and CDR2 SMNVEV (reference sequence). The CDR3 contains 13 residues. As DNA, the CDR3 is TGTGCCAGCAGTTTTGGTAGCCTTAATGAGCAGTTCTTC. This translates into CASSFGSLNEQFF.

This clonotype appeared many times. The gene calls are TRBV7-2 and TRBJ2-5, with TRBD2 matching 9 bases. After removal of 3 bases from V and 1 base from J, the junction contained 6 bases not matched to a gene. CDR1 and CDR2 from the germline V gene are SGHTA and FQGNSA. The CDR3 sequence is 16 residues long. CDR3 DNA sequence: TGTGCCAGCAGCTTTCGCGGGAGGGCCCCCCAAGAGACCCAGTACTTC. It yields the protein CASSFRGRAPQETQYF.

This clonotype was counted a few times. The V and J genes are TRBV28 and TRBJ2-4, with D possibly matching TRBD1 (5 bases). With 3 bases removed from V and 9 bases from J, the gap between germline ends came to 12 bases. CDR1 is MDHEN, CDR2 SYDVKM, per germline. The CDR3 is 13 residues long. The CDR3 region is CASSLKGPGIQYF. The CDR3 nucleotides read TGTGCCAGCAGTTTGAAGGGGCCTGGCATTCAGTACTTC.

This clonotype was detected a few times. This may be a read error: a much more frequent sequence differs by one nucleotide. The chain couples TRBV7-2 to TRBJ2-3, with D possibly TRBD1 on 8 matching bases. The CDR3 covers 15 residues. Germline V lookup: CDR1 SGHTA, CDR2 FQGNSA. The CDR3 sequence: CASRRGDRLPDMQYF. Written as DNA, the CDR3 is TGTGCCAGCAGACGGGGGGACAGGCTCCCGGATATGCAGTATTTT.

The V gene is TRBV5-1, the J gene TRBJ2-5; 8 bases map to TRBD1. With V trimmed by 0 bases and J by 5 bases, 6 bases remained unmatched. The CDR3 is made up of 15 amino acids. Germline-derived CDR1 and CDR2 are SGHRS and YFSETQ. The CDR3 sequence is CASSLEAGGWETQYF. The CDR3 bases are TGCGCCAGCAGCTTGGAGGCAGGGGGCTGGGAGACCCAGTACTTC.

This clonotype was counted many times. The rearrangement uses TRBV27 and TRBJ1-2, with TRBD1 matching over 7 bases. CDR1 and CDR2 (germline): MNHEY, SMNVEV (reference sequence). V lost 5 bases to trimming and J lost 8 bases; unmatched junction nucleotides: 17. The CDR3 extends over 16 amino acids. The DNA of the CDR3 is TGTGCCAGCAGTAGGATCGGGACAGCCAATTTAGGGGGCTACACCTTC. It specifies CASSRIGTANLGGYTF.

This clonotype was recorded at least ten times. The gene calls are TRBV2 and TRBJ2-5, with TRBD2 matching over 9 bases. V trimming: 6 bases; J trimming: 3 bases; junction bases outside the gene matches: 8. In germline, CDR1 is SNHLY, CDR2 FYNNEI. The CDR3 runs 15 residues. For the CDR3, the DNA is TGTGCCAGCAGAAAGGGGTCTAGCGGGGAAGAGACCCAGTACTTC. It translates to CASRKGSSGEETQYF. Complete variable domain (other parts from reference TRBV2 and TRBJ2-5): EPEVTQTPSHQVTQMGQEVILRCVPISNHLYFYWYRQILGQKVEFLVSFYNNEISEKSEIFDDQFSVERPDGSNFTLKIRSTKLEDSAMYFCASRKGSSGEETQYFGPGTRLLVL.

The genes are TRBV5-5 and TRBJ2-1; TRBD2 aligns across 11 bases. The CDR3 extends over 18 amino acids. Germline CDR1 and CDR2: SGHKS and YYEKEE (reference sequence). With V trimmed by 4 bases and J by 1 base, 10 bases remained unmatched. For the CDR3, the DNA is TGTGCCAGCAGCCCAACTAGCGGGAGAATGTATTCCTACAATGAGCAGTTCTTC. Translating it yields CASSPTSGRMYSYNEQFF.

This clonotype was counted many times. The chain is built from TRBV20-1 and TRBJ2-1; 13 bases are shared with TRBD2. CDR3 length: 14 residues. Germline CDR1 and CDR2: DFQATT and SNEGSKA (reference sequence). V was clipped by 6 bases and J by 10 bases; unmatched bases: 9. The CDR3 DNA sequence: TGCAGTGCCCGGAAAGGACTAGCGGGAGTGGAGCAGTTCTTC. It is translated as CSARKGLAGVEQFF.

The chain couples TRBV20-1 to TRBJ2-1; D gene ambiguous. Looked up from germline, CDR1 is DFQATT and CDR2 is SNEGSKA (reference sequence). V was cut by 2 bases and J by 2 bases, with 10 bases left in between. The CDR3 extends over 14 amino acids. The CDR3 here is CSARTRKTYNEQFF. The CDR3 DNA reads as TGCAGTGCTAGAACCAGAAAGACCTACAATGAGCAGTTCTTC.

With regard to this clonotype: One base away lies a much larger clone, so this may be a sequencing read error. V gene TRBV28 combines with J gene TRBJ2-5; 7 nucleotides agree with TRBD1. The CDR3 consists of 15 residues. Per germline, CDR1 MDHEN and CDR2 SYDVKM. CDR3 DNA sequence: TGTGCCAGCAGCACTCAGACAGGGACCGAAGAGGCCCAGTACTTC. This codes for CASSTQTGTEEAQYF. Drawing the rest from reference TRBV28 and TRBJ2-5, the complete variable domain is DVKVTQSSRYLVKRTGEKVFLECVQDMDHENMFWYRQDPGLGLRLIYFSYDVKMKEKGDIPEGYSVSREKKERFSLILESASTNQTSMYLCASSTQTGTEEAQYFGPGTRLLVL.

A few counts support this clonotype. The rearrangement links TRBV12-3 or TRBV12-4 to TRBJ1-3, with D possibly TRBD1 on 5 matching bases. Trimming cost V 6 bases and J 6 bases, with 21 bases left between them. The length of the CDR3 is 16 residues. CDR3 protein: CASRVLERRGPNTIYF. The CDR3 DNA reads as TGTGCCAGCAGAGTTTTGGAGAGAAGGGGCCCAAACACCATATATTTT.

This clonotype has at least ten counts. This chain connects TRBV28 to TRBJ2-7; tentatively, D is TRBD2 (6 bases). V was cut by 6 bases and J by 2 bases, with 17 bases left in between. The V gene's germline CDR1 is MDHEN and CDR2 SYDVKM. The CDR3 is made up of 15 amino acids. The CDR3 is CASRPEGTYAYEQYF. CDR3 in DNA: TGTGCCAGCAGGCCAGAAGGGACTTATGCCTACGAGCAGTACTTC. Filled out from reference TRBV28 and TRBJ2-7, the complete variable domain reads DVKVTQSSRYLVKRTGEKVFLECVQDMDHENMFWYRQDPGLGLRLIYFSYDVKMKEKGDIPEGYSVSREKKERFSLILESASTNQTSMYLCASRPEGTYAYEQYFGPGTRLTVT.

CDR3 DNA: TGTGCCAGCAGTTATACCGGGACAGGGGCCTACGAGCAGTACTTC. This encodes CASSYTGTGAYEQYF. V and J are TRBV6-2 or TRBV6-3 and TRBJ2-7; 10 bases are shared with TRBD1. V lost 3 bases to trimming and J lost 2 bases; unmatched junction nucleotides: 4. This CDR3 has 15 amino acids. From germline, CDR1 is MNHEY and CDR2 SVGEGT.

This chain uses TRBV29-1 with TRBJ1-1, with no clear D. The CDR3 runs to 13 residues. The V gene's germline CDR1 is SQVTM and CDR2 ANQGSEA. V was clipped by 7 bases and J by 0 bases, with 12 bases between them. The CDR3 sequence: CSALGRVNTEAFF. The CDR3 bases are TGCAGCGCGCTAGGACGAGTGAACACTGAAGCTTTCTTT.

This clonotype was counted at least ten times. V gene TRBV5-1 combines with J gene TRBJ2-1; 13 bases are shared with TRBD2. V shed 4 bases and J 1 base; nucleotides not matched to a gene: 14. The germline V gene encodes CDR1 SGHRS and CDR2 YFSETQ. The CDR3 covers 20 residues. The CDR3 DNA reads TGCGCCAGCAGCGTCCCCCGGGGACTAGCGGGAAGTTTTTCCTACAATGAGCAGTTCTTC. It translates to CASSVPRGLAGSFSYNEQFF.

This clonotype turned up a few times. The chain uses TRBV5-1 and TRBJ1-1; D is possibly TRBD1 (5 bases). CDR1 SGHRS and CDR2 YFSETQ come from the germline V gene. The CDR3 has 15 amino acids. Trimming cost V 4 bases and J 2 bases, with 15 bases left between them. The CDR3 region has the DNA TGCGCCAGCAGCGCGGGACGGCTGCTTAACACTGAAGCTTTCTTT. Translating it yields CASSAGRLLNTEAFF.

This clonotype was seen at least ten times. The rearrangement joins TRBV3-1 to TRBJ2-5; maybe TRBD2 (5 bases). The germline CDR1 and CDR2 sequences are LGHDT and YNNKEL (reference sequence). Trimming took 5 bases from V and 1 from J, leaving 8 bases between them. The CDR3 spans 13 residues. In DNA, the CDR3 is TGTGCCAGCAGCAAGCGGCCCCAAGAGACCCAGTACTTC. It specifies CASSKRPQETQYF.

This clonotype showed up many times. The V and J genes are TRBV5-6 and TRBJ2-1; TRBD2 matches 14 bases. The germline gives CDR1 SGHDT, CDR2 YYEEEE. The CDR3 spans 17 residues. V shed 1 base, J shed 12 bases, and the junction held 12 bases outside the gene matches. The CDR3 protein is CASSLKVPGLAGARQFF. CDR3 sequence (DNA): TGTGCCAGCAGCTTGAAAGTACCGGGACTAGCGGGAGCCCGGCAGTTCTTC.

In its sample, this clonotype was seen many times. The gene calls are TRBV5-1 and TRBJ2-7; either TRBD1 or TRBD2 may supply D (6 bases each). In germline, CDR1 is SGHRS, CDR2 YFSETQ. Trimming removed 3 bases at V and 6 bases at J, with 19 bases between. The CDR3 is 15 amino acids. The CDR3 DNA sequence: TGCGCCAGCAGCTGGGGGGATCCCAGGGGCTTCGAGCAGTACTTC. It encodes CASSWGDPRGFEQYF.

This clonotype was seen only a few times. This rearrangement joins TRBV9 to TRBJ2-1, with D unresolved. This CDR3 contains 11 residues. Germline loops: CDR1 SGDLS, CDR2 YYNGEE. V gave up 0 bases and J gave up 8 bases, with 3 bases separating them. CDR3 nucleotides: TGTGCCAGCAGCGTAGACGATGAGCAGTTCTTC. It specifies CASSVDDEQFF. The variable domain in full, completed from reference TRBV9 and TRBJ2-1, reads DSGVTQTPKHLITATGQRVTLRCSPRSGDLSVYWYQQSLDQGLQFLIQYYNGEERAKGNILERFSAQQFPDLHSELNLSSLELGDSALYFCASSVDDEQFFGPGTRLTVL.

This clonotype occurred many times. The chain links TRBV27 to TRBJ2-1; TRBD2 agrees at 8 bases. CDR3 size: 14 residues. Germline V gives CDR1 MNHEY, CDR2 SMNVEV (reference sequence). The junction had 8 bases not matched to a gene; V was cut back by 6 bases and J by 7 bases. In nucleotides, the CDR3 is TGTGCCAGCAGCTCCGGGACTAGAGGGAATGAGCAGTTCTTC. Its translation: CASSSGTRGNEQFF.

This clonotype was seen ten or more times. V gene TRBV7-9 combines with J gene TRBJ2-1; perhaps D is TRBD1 or TRBD2 (5 bases each). CDR1 is SEHNR and CDR2 is FQNEAQ in the germline V gene (reference sequence). The germline V and J ends were trimmed by 6 bases and 7 bases, with 19 bases remaining between them. The CDR3 contains 15 residues. The CDR3 is CASSVPGPRFNEQFF. CDR3 sequence (DNA): TGTGCCAGCAGTGTCCCGGGGCCACGATTTAATGAGCAGTTCTTC.

This clonotype occurred many times. CDR3 amino acids: CASRYRPDMGAREQYF. Written as DNA, the CDR3 is TGTGCCAGCAGATACCGCCCTGATATGGGGGCGAGAGAGCAGTACTTC. The genes are TRBV28 and TRBJ2-7, with a tentative D call TRBD1 (6 bases). CDR3 length: 16 amino acids. V lost 6 bases and J lost 7, with 25 bases in between. Germline-derived CDR1 and CDR2 are MDHEN and SYDVKM.